This T cell receptor (beta chain) was found in a study of regulatory T cells in long-lasting Graves disease. Notes on the study in general: Repertoires from persistent disease leaned toward TRBV28, TRBJ1-2 and TRBJ2-5.

The time point denotes: newly diagnosed GD, antithyroid drugs for less than 3 months. PBMCs provided the RNA from which the TCR library was made. A volume of around 8.7 milliliters of peripheral blood was collected in EDTA tubes. Arm-PCR of CDR3 regions and iRepertoire HTBI primers were used to build TCR beta libraries. TCRdb used MiXCR to reprocess the multiplex PCR reads, holding one entry per CDR3 protein. Here the sample spans around 250,000 distinct CDR3 sequences, around 16% being singletons. This clonotype was found many times. Its antigen remains unidentified. CDR1 and CDR2 (germline): DFQATT, SNEGSKA (reference sequence). Losses at the gene ends were 1 base for V and 0 bases for J; bases not matched to a gene: 6. The CDR3 runs to 16 residues.

The J gene is TRBJ2-1, the V gene TRBV20-1, with TRBD2 identical over 7 bases. Sequencing used peripheral blood mononuclear cells (PBMCs), obtained at new diagnosis, from a patient treated with antithyroid drugs. The receptor's source is a female donor with Graves disease. The DNA for the CDR3 is TGCAGTGCTAGAGTGAGCGGGGCGAGCTCCTACAATGAGCAGTTCTTC. This encodes CSARVSGASSYNEQFF.